This paragraph covers one T cell receptor beta chain sequence. This record comes from a study of CD8 T cells in Susac syndrome. The authors carried out high-throughput sequencing of TCR beta. They applied it to CD8+ and CD4+ T cells obtained from blood. The multiple sclerosis controls were treatment-naive patients affected by stable or active relapsing-remitting disease. TEMRA cells were FACS-enriched, while CD8+ and CD4+ T cells were negatively isolated. Roughly 0.45 to 1 ug RNA was reverse transcribed with random hexamers. The method of amplification for TCR beta CDR3 was immunoSEQ multiplex PCR, covering 54 Vbeta and 13 Jbeta. TCRdb fed the immunoSEQ multiplex PCR reads into MiXCR, producing one record per CDR3 protein. Of roughly 120,000 distinct CDR3 sequences detected, approximately 94% appear once; the ten largest clones hold about 0.13%. Material for sequencing was CD4+ T cells from PBMCs. This clonotype was obtained from a human donor with multiple sclerosis.

The CDR3 coding sequence is TGTGCCAGCAGCCGAGGAGGGGTCGAGAGGGCTTTCTTT. Protein: CASSRGGVERAFF. The chain carries TRBV27 and TRBJ1-1; possibly TRBD1 for D (5 bases). The CDR3 totals 13 residues. Trimming removed 6 bases from V and 11 bases from J, with 19 bases in between. Germline CDR1 MNHEY, CDR2 SMNVEV (reference sequence).